Listed here are 27 T cell receptor beta chains from one sample, sequenced in a study of T cell responses to AZD1222 COVID-19 vaccine. Libraries were prepared by immunoSEQ multiplex PCR; TCRdb keeps only in-frame clonotypes and omits some of them. The table lists about 83,000 clones, around 89% of them singletons, with approximately 30% in the top ten. Specimen: peripheral blood, collected on day 0 of AZD1222 vaccination. The receptors originated from an adult in good health.

The chain combines TRBV6-1 with TRBJ1-2; D is undetermined. In germline, CDR1 is MNHNS, CDR2 SASEGT. Trimming shortened V by 1 base and J by 4 bases, and 10 bases separated the two germline ends. CDR3 length equals 14 residues. DNA for the CDR3: TGTGCCAGCAGTGAAGTTCCGGGCGTCTATGGCTACACCTTC. Protein product: CASSEVPGVYGYTF.

The J gene is TRBJ2-1, the V gene TRBV6-2 or TRBV6-3, with TRBD1 matching 8 bases. V trimming: 2 bases; J trimming: 1 base; junction bases outside the gene matches: 7. Germline-derived CDR1 and CDR2 are MNHEY and SVGEGT. This CDR3 is 17 amino acids long. The DNA for the CDR3 is TGTGCCAGCAGTTACCTCGGACAGGGTCCATCCTACAATGAGCAGTTCTTC. It yields the protein CASSYLGQGPSYNEQFF.

The chain combines TRBV6-5 with TRBJ2-7; 7 bases are a match to TRBD1. The germline V gene has CDR1 MNHEY and CDR2 SVGAGI. This CDR3 region has 14 residues. V lost 6 bases to trimming and J lost 2 bases; unmatched junction nucleotides: 7. CDR3 amino acids: CASSLDRSTYEQYF. The CDR3 nucleotides read TGTGCCAGCAGCCTGGACAGGTCCACCTACGAGCAGTACTTC.

The V and J genes are TRBV9 and TRBJ2-3, with D unresolved. V was shortened by 0 bases and J by 5 bases, with 7 bases between the two germline ends. There are 13 residues in the CDR3. In germline, CDR1 is SGDLS, CDR2 YYNGEE. The chain's CDR3 is CASSVVTGDTQYF. In nucleotides, the CDR3 is TGTGCCAGCAGCGTAGTGACGGGAGATACGCAGTATTTT.

The chain couples TRBV6-2 or TRBV6-3 to TRBJ2-7; D remains unclear. CDR3 size: 12 residues. Trimming took 4 bases from V and 0 from J, leaving 4 bases between them. Germline values: CDR1 MNHEY, CDR2 SVGEGT. The chain's CDR3 is CASSSSSYEQYF. The CDR3, as DNA: TGTGCCAGCAGTTCCAGCTCCTACGAGCAGTACTTC.

This chain uses TRBV28 with TRBJ1-1; 10 nucleotides agree with TRBD1. V lost 8 bases and J lost 1; bases outside the gene matches: 13. In germline, CDR1 is MDHEN, CDR2 SYDVKM. CDR3 size: 17 residues. CDR3 sequence: CASGTSGTGEGNTEAFF. CDR3 bases: TGTGCCAGCGGTACTTCCGGGACAGGGGAAGGGAACACTGAAGCTTTCTTT.

The rearrangement uses TRBV6-5 and TRBJ2-7; 8 bases match TRBD1. Trimming took 6 bases from V and 3 from J; bases not matched to a gene: 10. CDR1 is MNHEY, CDR2 SVGAGI, per germline. This CDR3 is built from 15 residues. The CDR3: CASRLDRGRIYEQYF. The CDR3 nucleotides are TGTGCCAGCAGACTAGACAGGGGACGGATCTACGAGCAGTACTTC.

This chain uses TRBV28 with TRBJ1-5; no reliable D call. V lost 6 bases and J lost 7, with 13 bases in between. This CDR3 has 13 residues. CDR1 and CDR2 (germline): MDHEN, SYDVKM. CDR3 sequence: CASRREASQPQHF. DNA for the CDR3: TGTGCCAGCAGGCGAGAGGCAAGCCAGCCCCAGCATTTT. Combining the CDR3 with reference TRBV28 and TRBJ1-5 gives the whole variable domain DVKVTQSSRYLVKRTGEKVFLECVQDMDHENMFWYRQDPGLGLRLIYFSYDVKMKEKGDIPEGYSVSREKKERFSLILESASTNQTSMYLCASRREASQPQHFGDGTRLSIL.

The CDR3 DNA sequence: TGTGCCAGCATAGGAAAACTAGCGGCTTACAATGAGCAGTTCTTC. It yields the protein CASIGKLAAYNEQFF. The chain links TRBV6-6 to TRBJ2-1, with TRBD2 matching 8 bases. The CDR3 has 15 residues. The junction had 9 bases not matched to a gene; V was cut back by 7 bases and J by 4 bases. CDR1 MNHNY and CDR2 SVGAGI come from the germline V gene (reference sequence).

The chain uses TRBV19 and TRBJ1-5; no definite D call. Germline V gene lookup returns CDR1 LNHDA and CDR2 SQIVND (reference sequence). Trimming left V 6 bases short and J 4 bases short, with 10 bases between. The CDR3 extends over 13 amino acids. CDR3 sequence (DNA): TGTGCCAGTAGCTCGGGTAAGAATCAGCCCCAGCATTTT. Translation: CASSSGKNQPQHF. The complete variable domain, with remaining parts taken from reference TRBV19 and TRBJ1-5, reads DGGITQSPKYLFRKEGQNVTLSCEQNLNHDAMYWYRQDPGQGLRLIYYSQIVNDFQKGDIAEGYSVSREKKESFPLTVTSAQKNPTAFYLCASSSGKNQPQHFGDGTRLSIL.

V and J are TRBV6-5 and TRBJ1-3; D is ambiguous. This CDR3 contains 16 residues. CDR1 and CDR2 from the germline V gene are MNHEY and SVGAGI. V lost 0 bases and J lost 4, with 13 bases in between. CDR3 bases: TGTGCCAGCAGTTACTCCCCGCTGGGTCTCGGAAACACCATATATTTT. It specifies CASSYSPLGLGNTIYF.

The chain has TRBV7-9 and TRBJ1-2, with TRBD1 identical over 7 bases. V dropped 8 bases and J dropped 8; count of bases not matched to a gene: 14. CDR3 length equals 14 residues. From germline, CDR1 is SEHNR and CDR2 FQNEAQ (reference sequence). CDR3 in amino acids: CASGTGDLLRGYTF. In DNA, the CDR3 is TGTGCCAGCGGCACAGGGGACCTCCTTCGAGGCTACACCTTC.

The table lists this clone with a count of one. The V and J genes are TRBV21-1 and TRBJ2-2; the D call TRBD2 from the table was never checked on the DNA. TRBV21-1 is assigned pseudogene status. The CDR3 is made up of 16 amino acids. In DNA, the CDR3 is TGTGCCAGCAGCAAAAGTCGGGGTAACCTTGCCGGGGAGCTGTTTTTT. Its protein product is CASSKSRGNLAGELFF.

V gene TRBV29-1 combines with J gene TRBJ2-3; maybe TRBD1 (7 bases). Germline values: CDR1 SQVTM, CDR2 ANQGSEA. CDR3 size: 16 residues. V lost 6 bases and J lost 0, with 19 bases in between. This chain's CDR3 is CSVRGLREVSTDTQYF. CDR3 sequence (DNA): TGCAGCGTGAGGGGGCTGAGGGAGGTTAGCACAGATACGCAGTATTTT.

This clone is a singleton in its sample. The chain combines TRBV6-5 with TRBJ2-2; D not certain. CDR1 is MNHEY, CDR2 SVGAGI, per germline. CDR3 length: 14 residues. V was clipped by 5 bases and J by 6 bases, with 13 bases between them. The CDR3 protein is CASSILLIPGELFF. CDR3 coding DNA: TGTGCCAGCAGTATATTACTGATACCCGGGGAGCTGTTTTTT.

The chain recombines TRBV27 with TRBJ1-1; no clear D gene. Germline CDR1 reads MNHEY; CDR2 reads SMNVEV (reference sequence). CDR3 length: 15 residues. V lost 6 bases to trimming and J lost 2 bases, with 16 bases between them. The CDR3 protein is CASSPLLSVNTEAFF. The CDR3 DNA reads as TGTGCCAGCAGCCCTTTGTTGTCAGTTAACACTGAAGCTTTCTTT.

The chain employs TRBV9 and TRBJ1-5; D gene uncertain. The CDR3 length is 13 residues. The germline V gene has CDR1 SGDLS and CDR2 YYNGEE. V was cut by 0 bases and J by 4 bases, with 5 bases left in between. The CDR3 DNA reads TGTGCCAGCAGCGTAGCGGGGAATCAGCCCCAGCATTTT. Translated, it gives CASSVAGNQPQHF.

V usage is TRBV19 and J usage is TRBJ1-1; D is unclear. V lost 6 bases to trimming and J lost 4 bases, with 15 bases between them. This CDR3 comprises 14 residues. The germline V gene has CDR1 LNHDA and CDR2 SQIVND (reference sequence). CDR3: CASSSQILGTEAFF. The CDR3 DNA reads as TGTGCCAGTAGCTCACAGATTCTCGGCACTGAAGCTTTCTTT.

V gene TRBV28 combines with J gene TRBJ1-5, with D unresolved. Between the trimmed V and J ends, which lost 2 bases and 6 bases, there was a span of 20 bases. Germline V gene sequence: CDR1 MDHEN, CDR2 SYDVKM. The CDR3 loop spans 17 amino acids. The chain's CDR3 is CASSLNWRHPSTQPQHF. CDR3 DNA: TGTGCCAGCAGTTTAAATTGGAGACACCCTTCGACTCAGCCCCAGCATTTT.

The sample holds a few counts of this clone. CDR3 region: CASSLKRAGELFF. The CDR3 DNA reads as TGTGCCAGCAGCTTAAAAAGGGCCGGGGAGCTGTTTTTT. This sequence joins TRBV7-3 and TRBJ2-2, with D unclear. The germline V gene has CDR1 SGHTA and CDR2 FQGTGA. This CDR3 is built from 13 residues. The ends were cut back, 1 base at V and 6 bases at J, with 6 bases in the middle. The full variable domain, in which reference TRBV7-3 and TRBJ2-2 provide the parts outside the CDR3, is GAGVSQTPSNKVTEKGKYVELRCDPISGHTALYWYRQSLGQGPEFLIYFQGTGAADDSGLPNDRFFAVRPEGSVSTLKIQRTERGDSAVYLCASSLKRAGELFFGEGSRLTVL.

V usage is TRBV7-9 and J usage is TRBJ1-3, with D possibly being TRBD1 (5 bases). This CDR3 spans 16 amino acids. Germline V gene data show CDR1 as SEHNR and CDR2 as FQNEAQ (reference sequence). Trimming took off 2 bases at V and 3 bases at J, with 14 bases between the two ends. CDR3 in DNA: TGTGCCAGCAGCTTATGGGCAGGGAAACTTGGAAACACCATATATTTT. This translates into CASSLWAGKLGNTIYF.

The chain couples TRBV6-5 to TRBJ1-6; 12 positions agree with TRBD1. The CDR3 totals 16 residues. J lost 14 bases, V lost 0 bases, and 8 bases had no gene match. Per germline, CDR1 MNHEY and CDR2 SVGAGI. The CDR3 region has the DNA TGTGCCAGCAGTTACTCGGGACAGGGGGCTACCGGGTCCCTCCACTTT. Translating it yields CASSYSGQGATGSLHF.

V usage is TRBV11-2 and J usage is TRBJ2-3; 12 nucleotides line up with TRBD2. CDR1 and CDR2 (germline): SGHAT, FQNNGV. V gave up 6 bases and J gave up 4 bases; unmatched junction bases: 5. The CDR3 consists of 15 residues. CDR3 bases: TGTGCCAGCAGTTCGACTAGCGGGAGCCCAGATACGCAGTATTTT. This encodes CASSSTSGSPDTQYF.

The rearrangement uses TRBV19 and TRBJ2-1, with D tentatively TRBD2 (7 bases). This CDR3 is built from 17 residues. The germline V gene has CDR1 LNHDA and CDR2 SQIVND (reference sequence). The germline V and J ends were trimmed by 5 bases and 2 bases, with 19 bases remaining between them. Here the CDR3 reads CASSPQGREHTYNEQFF. CDR3 bases: TGTGCCAGTAGTCCCCAGGGGCGGGAGCATACCTACAATGAGCAGTTCTTC.

The J gene is TRBJ2-1, the V gene TRBV28; TRBD2 matches 8 bases. J gave up 2 bases and V 7 bases, and 4 bases lay outside the gene matches. This CDR3 contains 14 residues. Germline V lookup: CDR1 MDHEN, CDR2 SYDVKM. In DNA form, the CDR3 reads TGTGCCAGCACTACAGCGGGGGCCTACAATGAGCAGTTCTTC. Residues: CASTTAGAYNEQFF.

This clone has just one count. This chain connects TRBV18 to TRBJ2-7; 9 nucleotides agree with TRBD1. Germline CDR1 reads KGHSH; CDR2 reads LQKENI. The CDR3 totals 14 residues. Unmatched junction bases numbered 5, after V lost 4 bases and J lost 4 bases. DNA for the CDR3: TGTGCCAGCTCACGGGGGACAGGGCGGTACGAGCAGTACTTC. It translates to CASSRGTGRYEQYF. The complete variable domain, with remaining parts taken from reference TRBV18 and TRBJ2-7, reads NAGVMQNPRHLVRRRGQEARLRCSPMKGHSHVYWYRQLPEEGLKFMVYLQKENIIDESGMPKERFSAEFPKEGPSILRIQQVVRGDSAAYFCASSRGTGRYEQYFGPGTRLTVT.

The rearrangement uses TRBV27 and TRBJ2-2, with no clear D. Trimming took off 5 bases at V and 6 bases at J, with 7 bases between the two ends. Germline V gives CDR1 MNHEY, CDR2 SMNVEV (reference sequence). The CDR3 totals 12 residues. CDR3 in DNA: TGTGCCAGCAGTGTCTTAGCCGGGGAGCTGTTTTTT. Amino acid sequence: CASSVLAGELFF.